A selection of T cell receptor beta chains follows, all from one sample in a study of shared clonotypes between healthy human individuals. The table came from immunoSEQ multiplex PCR; TCRdb's copy has only in-frame clones and leaves some out. The sample carries more than 2 million clones, about 95% recorded once. The sequenced material came from naive CD4+ T cells sorted from blood. The receptor set was obtained from a man aged 18 to 29 in good health. Both conserved end residues are part of each CDR3. D genes are given only for firm matches. The size entry is marked missing in some rows and otherwise reads once, few, many or a size class.

NA	TRBJ2-5	TRBV30	NA	TGTGCCTGGAGCCTGGGACTTCAAGAGACCCAGTACTTC	CAWSLGLQETQYF
NA	TRBJ1-5	TRBV4-1	NA	TGCGCCAGCAGCCAAGATGGGACCCCGTGGCAGCCCCAGCATTTT	CASSQDGTPWQPQHF
NA	TRBJ2-7	TRBV30	NA	TGTGCCTGGAGCCGGACCTCGAGGGAGCAGTACTTC	CAWSRTSREQYF
NA	TRBJ1-5	TRBV2	NA	TGTGCCAGCAGCGGGGCTTATCAGCCCCAGCATTTT	CASSGAYQPQHF
NA	TRBJ1-1	TRBV28	NA	TGTGCCAGCAGGCGTGACAGGTATGAAGCTTTCTTT	CASRRDRYEAFF
NA	TRBJ2-7	TRBV4-2	TRBD2	TGTGCCAGCAGCCAGGGGACTAGCGGCTACGAGCAGTACTTC	CASSQGTSGYEQYF
NA	TRBJ1-2	TRBV10-3	TRBD1	TGTGCCATCAGCCAGGACAGGGGGGCGAATTACACCTTC	CAISQDRGANYTF
NA	TRBJ2-7	TRBV12-5	NA	TGTGCTAGTGGTTTTGGCTCCGGAGACGAGCAGTACTTC	CASGFGSGDEQYF
NA	TRBJ2-7	TRBV19	NA	TGTGCCAGTACCCCGCGTGGGCAGGGAAGCTCCTACGAGCAGTACTTC	CASTPRGQGSSYEQYF
NA	TRBJ1-2	TRBV6-1	NA	TGTGCCAGCAGTGCTGATGGGGGGCAGGGGTTCTATGGCTACACCTTC	CASSADGGQGFYGYTF
NA	TRBJ2-7	TRBV9	TRBD2	TGTGCCAGCAGCGCCGGGACTAGCGGTTACGACTACGAGCAGTACTTC	CASSAGTSGYDYEQYF
NA	TRBJ2-7	TRBV5-1	NA	TGCGCCAGCAGCTTGGGCGCGGCCATGGGAGTCGAGCAGTACTTC	CASSLGAAMGVEQYF
NA	TRBJ2-3	TRBV5-1	NA	TGCGCCAGCAGCTTCCCAGCGGATACGCAGTATTTT	CASSFPADTQYF
once	TRBJ2-7	TRBV7-3	TRBD2	TGTGCCAGCAGCTTAAAACCCCGGATAGCGGGGCTCAACGAGCAGTACTTC	CASSLKPRIAGLNEQYF
NA	TRBJ2-7	TRBV7-2	NA	TGTGCCAGCGGGGGAAACTCCTACGAGCAGTACTTC	CASGGNSYEQYF
NA	TRBJ1-2	TRBV4-3	NA	TGCGCCAGCAGCCAAAGCGGAGTGAACTATGGCTACACCTTC	CASSQSGVNYGYTF
NA	TRBJ1-2	TRBV5-1	NA	TGCGCCAGCAGCTTGGCTATAGGGGGACACTATGGCTACACCTTC	CASSLAIGGHYGYTF
NA	TRBJ2-3	TRBV10-3	NA	TGTGCCACAGGGGCACGCGGAGGGTCCACAGATACGCAGTATTTT	CATGARGGSTDTQYF
NA	TRBJ2-3	TRBV9	NA	TGTGCCAGCAGCCCGGGAAGGGGGGGGAGCACAGATACGCAGTATTTT	CASSPGRGGSTDTQYF
NA	TRBJ1-6	TRBV19	NA	TGTGCCAGCACAACAACAGGGATGAATAATTCACCCCTCCACTTT	CASTTTGMNNSPLHF
NA	TRBJ1-1	TRBV5-1	TRBD1	TGCGCCAGCAGCTTGGCAGACAGGGGCACTGAAGCTTTCTTT	CASSLADRGTEAFF
NA	TRBJ2-1	TRBV9	NA	TGTGCCAGCAGCGTAGAAGCCGGTAAGTCCTACAATGAGCAGTTCTTC	CASSVEAGKSYNEQFF
NA	TRBJ2-3	TRBV6-5	TRBD1	TGTGCCAGCAGGGGACAGAGCACAGATACGCAGTATTTT	CASRGQSTDTQYF
NA	TRBJ2-3	TRBV9	NA	TGTGCCAGCAGCACATCTAGCGAGACCTACACAGATACGCAGTATTTT	CASSTSSETYTDTQYF
NA	TRBJ1-4	TRBV6-1	NA	TGTGCCAGCAGGCTGACGTCGGGGGTCGGTGAAAAACTGTTTTTT	CASRLTSGVGEKLFF
NA	TRBJ1-1	TRBV7-2	TRBD1	TGTGCCAGCAGCCCCCGACAGGGAGGGACTGAAGCTTTCTTT	CASSPRQGGTEAFF
once	TRBJ2-3	TRBV30	TRBD2	TGTGCCTGGATGTCCAGCGGGGGCACAGATACGCAGTATTTT	CAWMSSGGTDTQYF
NA	TRBJ1-5	TRBV27	NA	TGTGCCAGCAGTTTAGATAGGATAAATCAGCCCCAGCATTTT	CASSLDRINQPQHF
NA	TRBJ1-1	TRBV29-1	TRBD1	TGCAGCGGATGGACAGGGATGAACACTGAAGCTTTCTTT	CSGWTGMNTEAFF
NA	TRBJ1-1	TRBV7-9	TRBD1	TGTGCCAGCAGCCCCTTCGACAGGGGCACTGAAGCTTTCTTT	CASSPFDRGTEAFF
once	TRBJ2-7	TRBV5-1	TRBD2	TGCGCCAGCAGCCTCCTAGCGGGGGACGTTTACGAGCAGTACTTC	CASSLLAGDVYEQYF
once	TRBJ2-7	TRBV5-4	NA	TGTGCCAGCAGCATCCTAGGGGGGGAGCAGTACTTC	CASSILGGEQYF
NA	TRBJ2-7	TRBV6-6	NA	TGTGCCAGCAGTCACCCCGGACGAGGGCAGTACTTC	CASSHPGRGQYF
NA	TRBJ1-1	TRBV5-4	NA	TGTGCCAGCAGCAGGGCACAGGGAGGTTACACTGAAGCTTTCTTT	CASSRAQGGYTEAFF
NA	TRBJ2-7	TRBV7-2	NA	TGTGCCAGCAGCCTCTTCTCCTACGAGCAGTACTTC	CASSLFSYEQYF
NA	TRBJ2-1	TRBV6-1	NA	TGTGCCGGGAGGACTGCACTCTACAATGAGCAGTTCTTC	CAGRTALYNEQFF
NA	TRBJ2-7	TRBV2	NA	TGTGCCAGCAGTGAACAGTACGAGCAGTACTTC	CASSEQYEQYF
once	TRBJ2-7	TRBV2	NA	TGTGCCAGCAGCGACACAGGTCCTCCGTACTTC	CASSDTGPPYF